This T cell receptor (beta chain) was captured by sequencing in a study of blood T cell repertoires in COVID-19. Study-wide background: Acute and convalescent COVID-19 specimens originated in the United States, Italy and Spain. T cells, B-cell-depleted T cells, or PBMCs provided the cDNA or gDNA that served as material.

In regard to this clone: The junction differs from germline at one of its ends, possibly a read error.

Source study methods: Nucleated cell counts were estimated from reference gene primer amplification. Method: immunoSEQ multiplex PCR; TCRdb's copy keeps in-frame clones and lacks some. The V and J calls and the clone size are those of that table, but D and trimming were determined from the DNA. The table lists around 170,000 clones, over 75% of them singletons, with roughly 13% in the top ten. This TCR came from an older man who had recovered from COVID-19. The sample taken for sequencing was peripheral blood.

The CDR3 spells CASRDGTSSDEQYF. The CDR3 DNA is TGCGCCAGCAGGGATGGGACTAGCTCCGACGAGCAGTACTTC. The chain has TRBV5-1 and TRBJ2-7; 9 bases are shared with TRBD2. The CDR3 loop spans 14 amino acids. The germline V gene encodes CDR1 SGHRS and CDR2 YFSETQ. Full variable domain (remainder filled in from reference TRBV5-1 and TRBJ2-7): KAGVTQTPRYLIKTRGQQVTLSCSPISGHRSVSWYQQTPGQGLQFLFEYFSETQRNKGNFPGRFSGRQFSNSRSEMNVSTLELGDSALYLCASRDGTSSDEQYFGPGTRLTVT.